The present T cell receptor (beta chain) was sequenced within a study of cytomegalovirus exposure and HLA in healthy donors. Concerning this clone itself: Its antigen remains unidentified.

The study ran its PCR with 60 Vbeta and 13 Jbeta primers. Sequenced by immunoSEQ multiplex PCR; TCRdb stores in-frame clones only, minus some. The sample consists of approximately 130,000 clones, 75% of them appearing once. Overall study findings and caveats: By a later analysis, the bulk of CMV-associated TCR beta chains appeared HLA-restricted. About 90% or about 30% of the time was how often most TCR beta V segments were productive, according to an earlier analysis.

CDR3 size: 13 residues. Germline V lookup: CDR1 SGHTA, CDR2 FQGTGA. The V and J ends lost 3 bases and 8 bases, in that order; junction bases with no gene match: 1. The TCR originated in a man in his thirties or forties in good health and CMV-seronegative. The rearrangement links TRBV7-3 to TRBJ1-6; 7 nucleotides line up with TRBD1. Sequencing was performed on PBMCs. CDR3 nucleotide sequence: TGTGCCAGCAGCTTCGGACAGGATTCACCCCTCCACTTT. Its protein product is CASSFGQDSPLHF.